One sample yielded the 25 T cell receptor beta chains listed below, sequenced in a study of shared clonotypes between healthy human individuals. Positive CCR7 selection of CD45RO-negative cells yielded the naive CD8 cells, and terminally differentiated effector memory CD45RA+ cells were excluded. Measured with immunoSEQ multiplex PCR; TCRdb has only the in-frame clones, and not every one. The table lists millions of clones, about 93% of them singletons. The specimen sequenced was naive CD8+ T cells from PBMCs. All receptors come from a young man in good health. Some clones in this sample may be carry-over from other donors' samples.

The chain employs TRBV9 and TRBJ2-1; possibly TRBD2 for D (7 bases). The V end was cut by 4 bases, the J end by 2 bases, with 13 bases between. CDR3 length equals 15 residues. CDR1 is SGDLS, CDR2 YYNGEE, per germline. The CDR3 region is CASSPGEGPYNEQFF. The CDR3 region has the DNA TGTGCCAGCAGCCCAGGGGAGGGCCCCTACAATGAGCAGTTCTTC.

The chain couples TRBV7-9 to TRBJ2-1, with 8 bases matching TRBD2. The length of the CDR3 is 16 residues. V was pared by 3 bases and J by 5 bases, with 9 bases of the junction left unmatched. The germline gives CDR1 SEHNR, CDR2 FQNEAQ (reference sequence). The CDR3 DNA is TGTGCCAGCAGCTTTAGGGATGCGGGGGGAAACAATGAGCAGTTCTTC. Its protein product is CASSFRDAGGNNEQFF.

About this clone itself: Distinct nucleotide sequences in the sample also encode this CDR3. The genes are TRBV28 and TRBJ1-5; unclear D gene. V gave up 2 bases and J gave up 3 bases, with 5 bases separating them. Germline V gives CDR1 MDHEN, CDR2 SYDVKM. The CDR3 is made up of 13 amino acids. The CDR3 loop reads CASSLVVNQPQHF. The DNA for the CDR3 is TGTGCCAGCAGTTTAGTGGTCAATCAGCCCCAGCATTTT.

This chain links TRBV4-1 with TRBJ1-2, with D tentatively TRBD1 (5 bases). This CDR3 spans 15 amino acids. The V gene lost 4 bases and the J gene lost 5 bases, with 17 bases spanning the gap. Germline assignment: CDR1 MGHRA and CDR2 YSYEKL. DNA for the CDR3: TGCGCCAGCAGCCCTGGCGTGGGGAAGGGGTATGGCTACACCTTC. Amino acids: CASSPGVGKGYGYTF.

About this clone: The same CDR3 arises from other DNA sequences in this sample as well. The chain couples TRBV10-3 to TRBJ1-5; D is possibly TRBD1 (5 bases). Germline V CDR1 and CDR2: ENHRY, SYGVKD. Trimming shortened V by 3 bases and J by 4 bases, and 10 bases separated the two germline ends. This CDR3 region has 14 residues. As DNA, the CDR3 is TGTGCCATCAGTGACGGGGGTCCGAATCAGCCCCAGCATTTT. Translating gives CAISDGGPNQPQHF.

The chain has TRBV7-9 and TRBJ2-7; the D call may be TRBD1 or TRBD2 (5 bases each). V dropped 5 bases and J dropped 4 bases, with 21 bases sitting between them. Germline V gives CDR1 SEHNR, CDR2 FQNEAQ (reference sequence). The CDR3 consists of 16 residues. The CDR3 here is CASSPPVGDNPYEQYF. The CDR3 bases are TGTGCCAGCAGCCCCCCAGTGGGGGATAATCCTTACGAGCAGTACTTC. The full variable domain, in which reference TRBV7-9 and TRBJ2-7 provide the parts outside the CDR3, is DTGVSQNPRHKITKRGQNVTFRCDPISEHNRLYWYRQTLGQGPEFLTYFQNEAQLEKSRLLSDRFSAERPKGSFSTLEIQRTEQGDSAMYLCASSPPVGDNPYEQYFGPGTRLTVT.

Details on this clone: Distinct nucleotide sequences in the sample also encode this CDR3. The chain uses TRBV6-6 and TRBJ2-7; D gene uncertain. The CDR3 is made up of 13 amino acids. V dropped 0 bases and J dropped 4 bases, with 7 bases sitting between them. Germline V gives CDR1 MNHNY, CDR2 SVGAGI (reference sequence). The CDR3 sequence is CASSYSGLYEQYF. The CDR3, as DNA: TGTGCCAGCAGTTACTCAGGGTTGTACGAGCAGTACTTC.

This clone was seen a single time. V gene TRBV5-6 combines with J gene TRBJ1-6, with TRBD1 matching over 8 bases. V lost 2 bases to trimming and J lost 9 bases; unmatched junction nucleotides: 7. This CDR3 is 15 amino acids long. Germline CDR1 SGHDT, CDR2 YYEEEE. CDR3 protein: CASSFGTGGGSPLHF. The CDR3 DNA is TGTGCCAGCAGCTTTGGGACAGGTGGGGGTTCACCCCTCCACTTT.

The chain uses TRBV9 and TRBJ2-7, with D perhaps TRBD2 (6 bases). Germline V gene data show CDR1 as SGDLS and CDR2 as YYNGEE. The V end lost 0 bases, the J end lost 0 bases, and 10 bases lay between the germline ends. This CDR3 is 15 amino acids long. CDR3 in amino acids: CASSVVASASYEQYF. The CDR3 nucleotides read TGTGCCAGCAGCGTAGTGGCTAGCGCCTCCTACGAGCAGTACTTC. Looking up the rest from reference TRBV9 and TRBJ2-7 gives the full variable domain: DSGVTQTPKHLITATGQRVTLRCSPRSGDLSVYWYQQSLDQGLQFLIQYYNGEERAKGNILERFSAQQFPDLHSELNLSSLELGDSALYFCASSVVASASYEQYFGPGTRLTVT.

The chain uses TRBV7-9 and TRBJ1-2, with unresolved D. Germline V CDR1 and CDR2: SEHNR, FQNEAQ (reference sequence). This CDR3 has 14 amino acids. V was pared by 2 bases and J by 4 bases, with 11 bases between. The CDR3 spells CASSLIGVVYGYTF. CDR3 coding DNA: TGTGCCAGCAGCTTAATCGGGGTCGTCTATGGCTACACCTTC.

This rearrangement joins TRBV7-2 to TRBJ2-7; TRBD1 might be the D (6 bases). The CDR3 length is 14 residues. Per germline, CDR1 SGHTA and CDR2 FQGNSA. V dropped 4 bases and J dropped 5 bases, with 15 bases sitting between them. CDR3 in DNA: TGTGCCAGCAGCTACGGACCAGGGGACGACGAGCAGTACTTC. Encoded protein: CASSYGPGDDEQYF.

The chain joins TRBV25-1 to TRBJ1-2, with TRBD1 identical over 8 bases. There are 15 residues in the CDR3. The trim removed 8 bases at V and 4 bases at J, leaving 12 bases unmatched. The V gene's germline CDR1 is MGHDK and CDR2 SYGVNS. CDR3 nucleotides: TGTGCCAGCCTCTACACAGGACAGGGAGGCTATGGCTACACCTTC. Its translation: CASLYTGQGGYGYTF.

The J gene is TRBJ2-7, the V gene TRBV10-3; 14 positions match TRBD2. V trimming: 2 bases; J trimming: 3 bases; junction bases outside the gene matches: 3. The CDR3 loop spans 16 amino acids. CDR1 ENHRY and CDR2 SYGVKD come from the germline V gene. The CDR3 reads CAISEGTSGSLYEQYF. The DNA of the CDR3 is TGTGCCATCAGTGAGGGGACTAGCGGGAGCCTCTACGAGCAGTACTTC.

V is TRBV4-2 and J is TRBJ1-1; D gene ambiguous. This CDR3 contains 18 residues. The V end was cut by 0 bases, the J end by 0 bases, with 17 bases between. Germline values: CDR1 LGHNA, CDR2 YNFKEQ. The CDR3 is CASSQEAPAALMNTEAFF. The CDR3 DNA reads TGTGCCAGCAGCCAAGAAGCGCCGGCAGCGCTGATGAACACTGAAGCTTTCTTT.

This sequence joins TRBV14 and TRBJ1-2, with D tentatively TRBD1 (5 bases). Trimming took 0 bases from V and 5 from J, leaving 10 bases between them. The germline V gene has CDR1 SGHDN and CDR2 FVKESK. This CDR3 is built from 14 residues. CDR3 sequence: CASSQDVGGYGYTF. Written as DNA, the CDR3 is TGTGCCAGCAGCCAAGATGTGGGGGGATATGGCTACACCTTC.

Notes on this clone: Other DNA sequences within the sample encode an identical CDR3. In DNA, the CDR3 is TGTGCCAGCAGCTTAAGAGGGAACACTGAAGCTTTCTTT. Encoded protein: CASSLRGNTEAFF. The chain uses TRBV5-6 and TRBJ1-1, with D hard to call. From germline, CDR1 is SGHDT and CDR2 YYEEEE. The CDR3 is 13 residues long. V shed 2 bases and J shed 1 base, with 6 bases lying between them.

Details on this clone: Within the sample, other DNA sequences also encode this same CDR3. V is TRBV27 and J is TRBJ1-1; 7 bases agree with TRBD1. CDR1 is MNHEY and CDR2 is SMNVEV in the germline V gene (reference sequence). V lost 6 bases, J lost 5 bases, and 12 bases stayed unmatched. The CDR3 consists of 15 residues. In DNA form, the CDR3 reads TGTGCCAGCAGCCTTAGCAAGGGGGCGCGTACTGAAGCTTTCTTT. Protein product: CASSLSKGARTEAFF.

This rearrangement joins TRBV19 to TRBJ1-5; 8 bases agree with TRBD1. Germline V CDR1 and CDR2: LNHDA, SQIVND (reference sequence). This CDR3 has 15 amino acids. V trimming: 7 bases; J trimming: 3 bases; junction bases outside the gene matches: 8. As DNA, the CDR3 is TGTGCCAGTAATATCCCACAGGGGGTCAATCAGCCCCAGCATTTT. Amino acids: CASNIPQGVNQPQHF.

This CDR3 is CASSLTGTGGPTEAFF. In DNA, the CDR3 is TGTGCCAGCAGTTTAACCGGGACAGGGGGGCCGACTGAAGCTTTCTTT. The V and J genes are TRBV28 and TRBJ1-1, with 11 bases matching TRBD1. V dropped 2 bases and J dropped 5; count of bases not matched to a gene: 7. Germline CDR1 and CDR2: MDHEN and SYDVKM. The CDR3 totals 16 residues.

To note about this clone: This same CDR3 is encoded by further DNA sequences in the sample. The chain links TRBV6-5 to TRBJ2-1; D remains ambiguous. Trimming cost V 2 bases and J 10 bases, with 6 bases left between them. This CDR3 region has 11 residues. Per the germline V gene, CDR1 is MNHEY and CDR2 is SVGAGI. CDR3 DNA: TGTGCCAGCAGTTACGGAAGCGAGCAGTTCTTC. This encodes CASSYGSEQFF.

Note on this clone: The identical CDR3 is also encoded by other nucleotide sequences in the sample. V and J are TRBV19 and TRBJ2-5; D uncertain. Germline V gives CDR1 LNHDA, CDR2 SQIVND (reference sequence). The CDR3 sequence is 13 residues long. The germline V and J ends were trimmed by 1 base and 5 bases, with 8 bases remaining between them. The CDR3 DNA follows: TGTGCCAGTAGTATAGTGGGGTGGGAGACCCAGTACTTC. Its protein is CASSIVGWETQYF.

The chain joins TRBV9 to TRBJ1-1; D perhaps matches TRBD1 (5 bases). Trimming removed 6 bases at V and 0 bases at J, with 15 bases between. The length of the CDR3 is 15 residues. CDR1 is SGDLS and CDR2 is YYNGEE in the germline V gene. CDR3 in amino acids: CASNSGGTMNTEAFF. The CDR3 bases are TGTGCCAGCAATTCCGGGGGGACCATGAACACTGAAGCTTTCTTT.

The rearrangement joins TRBV10-1 to TRBJ2-7, with TRBD1 as a possible D gene (6 bases). The germline gives CDR1 WNHNN, CDR2 SYGVQD (reference sequence). Trimming stripped 5 bases from V and 3 bases from J, with 11 bases between. CDR3 length: 13 amino acids. As DNA, the CDR3 is TGCGCCAGCAGTTATGGACAGAACTACGAGCAGTACTTC. Protein sequence: CASSYGQNYEQYF.

The chain links TRBV2 to TRBJ2-1; weak D call: TRBD2 (5 bases). Germline V lookup: CDR1 SNHLY, CDR2 FYNNEI. The V end lost 11 bases, the J end lost 6 bases, and 14 bases lay between the germline ends. This CDR3 is 12 amino acids long. The CDR3 sequence is CAAYGSVNEQFF. For the CDR3, the DNA is TGTGCCGCTTATGGGAGCGTCAATGAGCAGTTCTTC.

The rearrangement links TRBV5-1 to TRBJ2-7, with TRBD2 matching 7 bases. The CDR3 runs to 17 residues. Germline CDR1 reads SGHRS; CDR2 reads YFSETQ. J was trimmed by 3 bases and V by 0 bases; bases with no gene match: 12. The CDR3: CASSLASRDGGFYEQYF. The CDR3 DNA follows: TGCGCCAGCAGCTTGGCCTCGAGAGACGGGGGGTTCTACGAGCAGTACTTC.